The clone carrying this T cell receptor beta chain was seen at least ten times. The CDR3 extends over 12 amino acids. Looked up from germline, CDR1 is LGHNA and CDR2 is YSLEER. Trimming cost V 0 bases and J 12 bases, with 8 bases left between them. The PCR was carried out with 60 Vbeta primers and 13 Jbeta primers. Some clones are missing from TCRdb's copy, which holds only in-frame ones; the method was immunoSEQ multiplex PCR. This table has around 150,000 clones, 70% to 90% appearing once. This sample was taken from a study of cytomegalovirus exposure and HLA in healthy donors. V usage is TRBV4-3 and J usage is TRBJ1-4; no clear D. This receptor was obtained from a man between 18 and 35 years old in good health and CMV-seropositive. The specimen sequenced was PBMCs. The CDR3 nucleotides are TGCGCCAGCAGCCAAGATTGGGGAGAACTGTTTTTT. It yields the protein CASSQDWGELFF.